The next 9 T cell receptor beta chains were all read from a single sample in a study of blood T cell repertoires in COVID-19. Sequencing was performed with immunoSEQ multiplex PCR; in TCRdb, only in-frame clones are kept and a portion is missing. Of 35,000 to 40,000 clones in the sample, approximately 69% are singletons; the top ten hold about 10%. The sequencing input was peripheral blood. The receptors originated from a man between 65 and 85 years old with COVID-19, enrolled during active disease.

This clone was seen once. CDR3 coding DNA: TGTGCCAGCAGAAGCGGACTAGCGGGATACAATGAGCAGTTCTTC. This gives the protein CASRSGLAGYNEQFF. The chain combines TRBV6-5 with TRBJ2-1; TRBD2 matches 12 bases. The CDR3 consists of 15 residues. V trimming: 6 bases; J trimming: 4 bases; junction bases outside the gene matches: 4. Germline CDR1 MNHEY, CDR2 SVGAGI.

The chain uses TRBV6-2 or TRBV6-3 and TRBJ2-7; TRBD1 is a possible D gene (6 bases). CDR3 length: 13 amino acids. Looked up from germline, CDR1 is MNHEY and CDR2 is SVGEGT. The ends were cut back, 7 bases at V and 3 bases at J, with 13 bases in the middle. CDR3 DNA sequence: TGTGCCAGCAACCCGGGACATCGCTACGAGCAGTACTTC. This sequence encodes CASNPGHRYEQYF.

The chain joins TRBV27 to TRBJ1-2, with D possibly matching TRBD1 (6 bases). Germline CDR1 reads MNHEY; CDR2 reads SMNVEV (reference sequence). Trimming took off 3 bases at V and 4 bases at J, with 9 bases between the two ends. The CDR3 is 13 amino acids. CDR3 amino acids: CASSLDRAYGYTF. In DNA, the CDR3 is TGTGCCAGCAGTTTGGACAGAGCCTATGGCTACACCTTC.

The chain joins TRBV19 to TRBJ1-6; TRBD1 matches 8 bases. Per the germline V gene, CDR1 is LNHDA and CDR2 is SQIVND (reference sequence). The ends lost 3 bases at V and 7 bases at J; junction bases unmatched: 8. This CDR3 is 16 amino acids long. Here the CDR3 reads CASSIGGQVGNSPLHF. The CDR3 bases are TGTGCCAGTAGTATTGGGGGACAGGTCGGCAATTCACCCCTCCACTTT.

This clone was found once. The chain employs TRBV7-3 and TRBJ2-2; maybe TRBD2 (5 bases). Germline CDR1 reads SGHTA; CDR2 reads FQGTGA. Trimming removed 7 bases from V and 2 bases from J, with 8 bases in between. The CDR3 has 13 amino acids. DNA of the CDR3: TGTGCCAGCACCGAGGGAAACACCGGGGAGCTGTTTTTT. As protein: CASTEGNTGELFF.

The sample holds a few counts of this clone. The chain links TRBV24-1 to TRBJ1-6; TRBD1 might be the D (5 bases). CDR1 and CDR2 from the germline V gene are KGHDR and SFDVKD. The CDR3 length is 15 residues. Trimming left V 1 base short and J 7 bases short, with 10 bases between. CDR3 sequence reads: CATSDFGGENSPLHF. The CDR3 DNA sequence: TGTGCCACCAGTGATTTCGGGGGGGAGAATTCACCCCTCCACTTT.

This rearrangement joins TRBV12-3 or TRBV12-4 to TRBJ2-1; tentative D call: TRBD1 (6 bases). The CDR3 has 13 residues. The germline V and J ends were trimmed by 6 bases and 2 bases, with 8 bases remaining between them. The CDR3 sequence is CASRGDTYNEQFF. Here the CDR3 DNA reads TGTGCCAGCAGAGGGGACACCTACAATGAGCAGTTCTTC.

This chain links TRBV6-6 with TRBJ2-7; 8 bases agree with TRBD1. Germline-derived CDR1 and CDR2 are MNHNY and SVGAGI (reference sequence). CDR3 length equals 15 residues. V dropped 0 bases and J dropped 6; count of bases not matched to a gene: 7. CDR3 loop: CASSYSMGTGGEQYF. The CDR3 nucleotides are TGTGCCAGCAGTTACTCGATGGGTACAGGGGGCGAGCAGTACTTC.

Here the CDR3 DNA reads TGCGCCAGCAAATCTGGTTTAGGGGCGGATACCGGGGAGCTGTTTTTT. Translating it yields CASKSGLGADTGELFF. This chain joins TRBV5-1 and TRBJ2-2; a weak D match, TRBD1 (5 bases). V was clipped by 6 bases and J by 5 bases, with 20 bases between them. CDR1 and CDR2 (germline): SGHRS, YFSETQ. There are 16 residues in the CDR3.